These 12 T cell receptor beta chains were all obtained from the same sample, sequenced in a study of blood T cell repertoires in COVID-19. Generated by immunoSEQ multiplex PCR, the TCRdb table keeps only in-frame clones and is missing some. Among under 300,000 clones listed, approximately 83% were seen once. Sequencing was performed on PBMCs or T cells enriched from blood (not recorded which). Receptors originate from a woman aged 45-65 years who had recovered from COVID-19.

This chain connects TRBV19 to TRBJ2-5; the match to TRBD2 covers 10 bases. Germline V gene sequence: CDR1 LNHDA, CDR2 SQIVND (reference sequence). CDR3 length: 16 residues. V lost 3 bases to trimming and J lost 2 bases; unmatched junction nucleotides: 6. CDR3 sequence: CASSITSGITQETQYF. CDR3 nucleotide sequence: TGTGCCAGTAGTATCACTAGCGGGATCACTCAAGAGACCCAGTACTTC.

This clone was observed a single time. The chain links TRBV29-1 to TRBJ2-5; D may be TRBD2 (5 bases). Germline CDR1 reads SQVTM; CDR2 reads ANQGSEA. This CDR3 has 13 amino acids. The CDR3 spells CSAALALRETQYF. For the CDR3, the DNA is TGCAGTGCCGCGCTAGCTCTTCGAGAGACCCAGTACTTC.

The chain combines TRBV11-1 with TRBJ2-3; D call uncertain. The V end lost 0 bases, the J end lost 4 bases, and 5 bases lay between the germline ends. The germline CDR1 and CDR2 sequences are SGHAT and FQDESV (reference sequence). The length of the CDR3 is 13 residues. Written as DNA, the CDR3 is TGTGCCAGCAGCTTAGCGGAGTCAGATACGCAGTATTTT. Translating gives CASSLAESDTQYF.

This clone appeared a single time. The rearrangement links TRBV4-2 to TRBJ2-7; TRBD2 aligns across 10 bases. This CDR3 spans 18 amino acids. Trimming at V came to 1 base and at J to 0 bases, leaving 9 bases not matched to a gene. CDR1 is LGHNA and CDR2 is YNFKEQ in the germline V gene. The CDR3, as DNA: TGTGCCAGCAGCCAAGGGACTAGCGGTCTGTTAAGCTCCTACGAGCAGTACTTC. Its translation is CASSQGTSGLLSSYEQYF.

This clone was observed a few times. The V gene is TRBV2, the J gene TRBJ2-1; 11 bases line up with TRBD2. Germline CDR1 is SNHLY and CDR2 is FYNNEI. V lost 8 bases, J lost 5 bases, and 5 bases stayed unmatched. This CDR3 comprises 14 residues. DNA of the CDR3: TGTGCCAGCGAAGGGACTAGCGGAAACAATGAGCAGTTCTTC. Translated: CASEGTSGNNEQFF.

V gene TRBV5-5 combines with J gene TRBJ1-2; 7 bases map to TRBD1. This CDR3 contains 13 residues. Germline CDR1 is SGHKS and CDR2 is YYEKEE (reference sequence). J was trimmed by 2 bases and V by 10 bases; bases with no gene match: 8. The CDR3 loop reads CASGRDSNYGYTF. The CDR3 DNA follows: TGTGCCTCCGGGAGGGACAGCAACTATGGCTACACCTTC.

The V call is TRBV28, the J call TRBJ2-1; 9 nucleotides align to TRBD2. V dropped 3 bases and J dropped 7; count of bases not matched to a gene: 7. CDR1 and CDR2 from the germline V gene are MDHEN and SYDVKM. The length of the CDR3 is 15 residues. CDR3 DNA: TGTGCCAGCAGTTTCTTAGCGGGAGCTGGGAATGAGCAGTTCTTC. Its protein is CASSFLAGAGNEQFF.

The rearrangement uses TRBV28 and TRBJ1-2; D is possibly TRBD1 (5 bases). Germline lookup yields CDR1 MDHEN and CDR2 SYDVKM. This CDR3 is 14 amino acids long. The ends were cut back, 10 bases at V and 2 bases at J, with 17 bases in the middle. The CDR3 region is CATSRGVGNYGYTF. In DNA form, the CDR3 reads TGTGCCACCTCCCGGGGGGTAGGGAACTATGGCTACACCTTC.

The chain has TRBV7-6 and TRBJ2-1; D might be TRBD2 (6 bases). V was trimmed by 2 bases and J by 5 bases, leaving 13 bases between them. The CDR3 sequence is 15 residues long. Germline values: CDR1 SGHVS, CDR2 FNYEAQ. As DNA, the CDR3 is TGTGCCAGCAGCTTATACGGGAGAGCCCACAATGAGCAGTTCTTC. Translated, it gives CASSLYGRAHNEQFF.

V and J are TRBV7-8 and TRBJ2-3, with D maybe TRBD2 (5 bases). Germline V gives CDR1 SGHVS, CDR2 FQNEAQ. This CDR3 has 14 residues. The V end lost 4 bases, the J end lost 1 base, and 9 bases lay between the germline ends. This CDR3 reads CASSWSSGTDTQYF. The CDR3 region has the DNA TGTGCCAGCAGCTGGAGTAGCGGCACAGATACGCAGTATTTT.

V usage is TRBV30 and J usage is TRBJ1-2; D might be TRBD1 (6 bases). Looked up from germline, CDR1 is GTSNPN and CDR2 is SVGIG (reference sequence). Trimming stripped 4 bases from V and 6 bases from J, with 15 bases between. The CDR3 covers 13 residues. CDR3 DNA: TGTGCCTGGAATAGAAGGAACAGGGATGGCTACACCTTC. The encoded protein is CAWNRRNRDGYTF.

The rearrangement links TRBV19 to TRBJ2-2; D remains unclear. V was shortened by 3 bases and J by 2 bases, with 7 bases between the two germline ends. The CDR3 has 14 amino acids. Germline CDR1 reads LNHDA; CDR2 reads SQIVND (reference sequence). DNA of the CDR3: TGTGCCAGTAGTATCACACAAAACACCGGGGAGCTGTTTTTT. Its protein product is CASSITQNTGELFF.